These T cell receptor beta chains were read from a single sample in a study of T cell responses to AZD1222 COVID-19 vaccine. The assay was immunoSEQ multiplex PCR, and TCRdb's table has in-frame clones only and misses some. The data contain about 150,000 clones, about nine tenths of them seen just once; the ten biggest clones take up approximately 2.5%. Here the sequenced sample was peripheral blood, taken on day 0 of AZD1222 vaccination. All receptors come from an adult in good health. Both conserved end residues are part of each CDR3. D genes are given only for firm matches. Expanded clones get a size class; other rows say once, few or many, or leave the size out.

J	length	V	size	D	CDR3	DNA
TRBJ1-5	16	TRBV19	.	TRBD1	CASSTGTGARNQPQHF	TGTGCCAGTAGTACCGGGACAGGGGCCAGGAATCAGCCCCAGCATTTT
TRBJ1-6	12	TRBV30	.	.	CAWSPGNSPLHF	TGTGCCTGGAGTCCGGGGAATTCACCCCTCCACTTT
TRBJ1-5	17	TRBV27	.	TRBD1	CASSPWGQGAGNQPQHF	TGTGCCAGCAGTCCCTGGGGACAGGGGGCCGGCAATCAGCCCCAGCATTTT
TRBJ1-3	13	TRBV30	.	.	CAWSVGSGNTIYF	TGTGCCTGGAGTGTAGGCTCTGGAAACACCATATATTTT
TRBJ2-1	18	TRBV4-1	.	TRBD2	CASSQDRDSGRPYNEQFF	TGCGCCAGCAGCCAAGATCGAGATAGCGGGAGACCCTACAATGAGCAGTTCTTC
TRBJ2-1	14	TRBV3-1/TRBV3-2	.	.	CASSPRHKTAGEFF	TGTGCCAGCAGCCCCCGACACAAGACCGCCGGAGAGTTCTTC
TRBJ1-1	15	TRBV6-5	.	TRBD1	CASGSRDRANTEAFF	TGTGCCAGCGGGTCTCGGGACAGGGCGAACACTGAAGCTTTCTTT
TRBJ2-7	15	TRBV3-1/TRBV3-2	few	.	CASSPSGLTTGEQYF	TGTGCCAGCAGTCCAAGCGGTCTCACTACGGGCGAGCAGTACTTC
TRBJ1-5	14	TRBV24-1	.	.	CATSVDNSNQPQHF	TGTGCCACCAGTGTTGATAATAGCAATCAGCCCCAGCATTTT
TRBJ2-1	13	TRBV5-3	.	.	CARTHPTARSDFF	TGTGCCAGAACCCACCCAACCGCTAGGAGTGACTTCTTC
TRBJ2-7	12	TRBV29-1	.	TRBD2	CSVETSDYEQYF	TGCAGCGTTGAGACTAGCGACTACGAGCAGTACTTC
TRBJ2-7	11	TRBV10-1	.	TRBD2	CASRGRAGQYF	TGCGCCAGCAGGGGGAGGGCAGGACAGTACTTC
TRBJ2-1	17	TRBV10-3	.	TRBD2	CAISEWASGSSYNEQFF	TGTGCCATCAGTGAGTGGGCTAGCGGAAGCTCCTACAATGAGCAGTTCTTC
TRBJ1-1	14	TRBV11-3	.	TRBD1	CASSPGQVGTEAFF	TGTGCCAGCAGCCCAGGACAGGTTGGCACTGAAGCTTTCTTT
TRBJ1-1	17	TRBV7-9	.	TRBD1	CASSSTGQGFKNTEAFF	TGTGCCAGCAGCTCGACGGGACAGGGCTTCAAGAACACTGAAGCTTTCTTT
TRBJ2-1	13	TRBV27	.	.	CASSPNKNNEQFF	TGTGCCAGCAGTCCGAACAAGAACAATGAGCAGTTCTTC
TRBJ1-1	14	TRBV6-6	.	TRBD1	CASSRGGLEAEAFF	TGTGCCAGCAGTCGAGGGGGCTTGGAAGCTGAAGCTTTCTTT
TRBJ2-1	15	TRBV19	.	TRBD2	CASSIFSGRANEQFF	TGTGCCAGTAGTATTTTCAGCGGGAGGGCCAATGAGCAGTTCTTC
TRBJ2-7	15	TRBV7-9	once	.	CASSFPRTGPYEQYF	TGTGCCAGCAGCTTCCCCCGGACGGGCCCCTACGAGCAGTACTTC
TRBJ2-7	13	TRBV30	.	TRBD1	CAWVPGQAYEQYF	TGTGCCTGGGTCCCGGGACAGGCATACGAGCAGTACTTC
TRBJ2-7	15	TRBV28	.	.	CASSGGPGWSYEQYF	TGTGCCAGCAGTGGGGGGCCAGGGTGGTCCTACGAGCAGTACTTC
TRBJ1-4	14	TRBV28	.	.	CASSEGRTNEKLFF	TGTGCCAGCAGTGAGGGGAGGACTAATGAAAAACTGTTTTTT
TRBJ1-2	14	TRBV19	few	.	CASSPRGRGYGYTF	TGTGCCAGTAGCCCTCGGGGTAGGGGCTATGGCTACACCTTC
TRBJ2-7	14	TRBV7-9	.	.	CASSFGGGSYEQYF	TGTGCCAGCAGCTTTGGGGGCGGGAGTTACGAGCAGTACTTC
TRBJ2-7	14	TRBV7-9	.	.	CASSPEGETYEQYF	TGTGCCAGCAGCCCCGAGGGGGAAACCTACGAGCAGTACTTC
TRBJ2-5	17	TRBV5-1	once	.	CASSLGEGQVPQETQYF	TGCGCCAGCAGCTTGGGTGAGGGGCAGGTCCCCCAAGAGACCCAGTACTTC
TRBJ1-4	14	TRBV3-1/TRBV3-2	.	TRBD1	CASSVGTALGKLFF	TGTGCCAGCAGCGTTGGGACAGCGCTGGGAAAACTGTTTTTT
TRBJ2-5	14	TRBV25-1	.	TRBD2	CASATSGSGETQYF	TGTGCCAGCGCAACTAGCGGGAGCGGGGAGACCCAGTACTTC
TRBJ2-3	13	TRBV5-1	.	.	CASRIPGVNAQYF	TGCGCCAGCAGGATCCCAGGGGTCAATGCGCAGTATTTT
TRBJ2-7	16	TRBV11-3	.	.	CASSGGRVASSREQYF	TGTGCCAGCAGCGGAGGCCGTGTGGCTAGCAGCCGTGAGCAGTACTTC
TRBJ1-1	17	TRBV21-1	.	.	CASSSPEGGEKNTEAFF	TGTGCCAGCAGCAGCCCGGAGGGGGGGGAAAAGAACACTGAAGCTTTCTTT
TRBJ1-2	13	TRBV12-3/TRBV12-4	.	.	CASSPPGQYGYTF	TGTGCCAGCAGCCCCCCCGGCCAGTATGGCTACACCTTC
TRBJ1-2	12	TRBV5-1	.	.	CASSEVGYGYTF	TGCGCCAGCAGCGAGGTTGGCTATGGCTACACCTTC
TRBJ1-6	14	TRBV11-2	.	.	CASSRDLRNSPLHF	TGTGCCAGCAGCCGAGACTTAAGGAATTCACCCCTCCACTTT
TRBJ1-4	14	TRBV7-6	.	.	CASSFAGINEKLFF	TGTGCCAGCAGCTTCGCAGGCATCAATGAAAAACTGTTTTTT
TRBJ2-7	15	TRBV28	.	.	CASGGGAGGSYEQYF	TGTGCCAGCGGAGGAGGTGCAGGGGGGTCCTACGAGCAGTACTTC
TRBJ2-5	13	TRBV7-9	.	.	CASSLTTGETQYF	TGTGCCAGCAGCTTGACTACCGGGGAGACCCAGTACTTC
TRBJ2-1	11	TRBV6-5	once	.	CASSYADEQFF	TGTGCCAGCAGTTACGCGGATGAGCAGTTCTTC
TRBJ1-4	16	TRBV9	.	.	CASSPLGGKLNEKLFF	TGTGCCAGCAGCCCCCTGGGGGGAAAACTTAATGAAAAACTGTTTTTT
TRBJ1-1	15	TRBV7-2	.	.	CASSSTSGAPTEAFF	TGTGCCAGCAGCTCTACTTCAGGGGCCCCTACTGAAGCTTTCTTT
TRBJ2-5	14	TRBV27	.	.	CASRHRGGGETQYF	TGTGCCAGCCGCCATAGGGGGGGAGGGGAGACCCAGTACTTC
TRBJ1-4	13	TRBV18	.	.	CASSPAPNEKLFF	TGTGCCAGCTCACCAGCCCCTAATGAAAAACTGTTTTTT
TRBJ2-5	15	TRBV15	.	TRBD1	CATSRKRTGEETQYF	TGTGCCACCAGCAGAAAACGGACAGGTGAGGAGACCCAGTACTTC
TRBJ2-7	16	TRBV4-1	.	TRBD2	CASSHAYSGRINEQYF	TGCGCCAGCAGCCACGCGTATAGCGGGAGGATTAACGAGCAGTACTTC
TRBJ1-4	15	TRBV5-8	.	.	CASRKERLANEKLFF	TGTGCCAGCAGAAAAGAACGCTTGGCTAATGAAAAACTGTTTTTT
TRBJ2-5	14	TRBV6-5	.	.	CASSYSGRVETQYF	TGTGCCAGCAGTTACTCGGGCAGGGTGGAGACCCAGTACTTC
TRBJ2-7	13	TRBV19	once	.	CASTGGPSYEQYF	TGTGCCAGTACGGGGGGCCCTTCCTACGAGCAGTACTTC
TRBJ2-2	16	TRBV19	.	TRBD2	CASSMVRGSDTGELFF	TGTGCCAGTAGTATGGTTCGCGGGAGCGACACCGGGGAGCTGTTTTTT
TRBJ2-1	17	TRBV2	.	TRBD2	CASSYPGLAGQYNEQFF	TGTGCCAGCAGTTACCCGGGACTAGCGGGACAGTACAATGAGCAGTTCTTC
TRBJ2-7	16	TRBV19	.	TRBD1	CASSRTMTGGSYEQYF	TGTGCCAGTAGCCGAACAATGACAGGGGGGTCCTACGAGCAGTACTTC
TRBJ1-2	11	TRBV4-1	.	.	CASSQGYGYTF	TGCGCCAGCAGCCAAGGGTATGGCTACACCTTC
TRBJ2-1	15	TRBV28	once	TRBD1	CASSQWTGNSNEQFF	TGTGCCAGCAGCCAATGGACAGGGAATTCCAATGAGCAGTTCTTC
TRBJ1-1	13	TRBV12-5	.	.	CASGVTENTEAFF	TGTGCTAGTGGGGTGACAGAGAACACTGAAGCTTTCTTT
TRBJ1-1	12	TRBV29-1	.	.	CSVEAPGVVAFF	TGCAGCGTTGAAGCCCCCGGGGTAGTAGCTTTCTTT
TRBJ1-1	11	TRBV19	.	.	CASTRDTEAFF	TGTGCCAGTACGAGGGATACTGAAGCTTTCTTT
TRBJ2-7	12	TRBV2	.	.	CASGRSVVEQYF	TGTGCCAGCGGGAGATCCGTCGTCGAGCAGTACTTC
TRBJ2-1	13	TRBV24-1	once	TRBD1	CATSLTGGYEQFF	TGTGCCACCAGTCTAACAGGGGGTTATGAGCAGTTCTTC